This T cell receptor (beta chain) comes out of a study of T cell responses to AZD1222 COVID-19 vaccine. Points from the study as a whole: Donors, mostly white British, included more females; clonal diversity was possibly underestimated. Epitopes outside B.1.351 and B.1.1.7 mutated regions reportedly drew nearly half of spike TCRs. Recipients of AZD1222 seropositive at baseline numbered only 5 or 6. An increase in Spike-specific TCR breadth and depth was observed after two AZD1222 doses.

For this clone: The antigen is not known.

Produced via immunoSEQ multiplex PCR; TCRdb's table is partial and in-frame only. The sample holds about 260,000 clones, 80% to 95% seen once. V lost 0 bases, J lost 1 base, and 9 bases lay in between. This CDR3 spans 15 amino acids. Per germline, CDR1 SGHAT and CDR2 FQNNGV. This sequence was found in an adult in good health. This chain joins TRBV11-2 and TRBJ1-1; D gene unclear. The specimen was peripheral blood, collected on day 0 of AZD1222 vaccination. CDR3 sequence (DNA): TGTGCCAGCAGCTTAGAGGATTTGAGGAACACTGAAGCTTTCTTT. Translated, it gives CASSLEDLRNTEAFF. Filled out from reference TRBV11-2 and TRBJ1-1, the complete variable domain reads EAGVAQSPRYKIIEKRQSVAFWCNPISGHATLYWYQQILGQGPKLLIQFQNNGVVDDSQLPKDRFSAERLKGVDSTLKIQPAKLEDSAVYLCASSLEDLRNTEAFFGQGTRLTVV.